This T cell receptor beta chain came from a study of Ad26.COV2.S vaccination and SARS-CoV-2 variants. Overall study: By the intramuscular route, Ad26.COV2.S was given once, or twice 56 days apart. The study's findings and limits: Possible underestimation of total T cell responses by the TCR breadth and depth analyses was noted.

For this clone: Antigen: not known.

This table comes from immunoSEQ multiplex PCR, and its TCRdb copy is limited to in-frame clones, with some not included. The sample shows under 550,000 clones, 85% to 90% of them seen only once. Treatment described: around 19 received Ad26.COV2.S at low or high dose, single or two shots; roughly five received placebo; per-sample allocation not given. Sampling took place 63 days after the first vaccine or placebo injection. A Boston adult aged 18-55 years was the donor. The CDR3 spans 16 residues. Germline V gene lookup returns CDR1 SGHNT and CDR2 YENEEA. V shed 3 bases and J shed 2 bases, with 13 bases lying between them.

This sequence joins TRBV11-3 and TRBJ2-2; TRBD2 is a possible D gene (7 bases). Sequenced material: peripheral blood, taken in a trial of Ad26.COV2.S vaccine versus placebo. This TCR derives from a person between 18 and 65 years old who received the Ad26.COV2.S COVID-19 vaccine or a placebo. The CDR3 region has the DNA TGTGCCAGCAGCTTGGGAGGGGGGATCAACACCGGGGAGCTGTTTTTT. Amino acid sequence: CASSLGGGINTGELFF.